One and the same sample provided the 18 T cell receptor beta chains below, sequenced in a study of blood T cell repertoires in COVID-19. The protocol was immunoSEQ multiplex PCR, while the TCRdb copy is restricted to in-frame clones and leaves out a portion. The sample lists around 200,000 clones, 90% occurring once. The sequencing sample was made of peripheral blood. The receptors were gathered from a man between 45 and 60 years old with acute or convalescent COVID-19.

In DNA, the CDR3 is TGTGCCAGCGGAGCGGGAGAACGGGAGCAGTACTTC. Translation gives CASGAGEREQYF. V gene TRBV28 combines with J gene TRBJ2-7; 8 positions agree with TRBD2. V lost 8 bases to trimming and J lost 7 bases; unmatched junction nucleotides: 7. CDR1 and CDR2 (germline): MDHEN, SYDVKM. The CDR3 has 12 amino acids.

V usage is TRBV5-1 and J usage is TRBJ1-1; D is uncertain. Trimming cost V 4 bases and J 1 base, with 8 bases left between them. The V gene's germline CDR1 is SGHRS and CDR2 YFSETQ. The CDR3 loop spans 13 amino acids. Here the CDR3 reads CASSPGPNTEAFF. The DNA of the CDR3 is TGCGCCAGCAGCCCCGGTCCGAACACTGAAGCTTTCTTT.

The rearrangement joins TRBV5-5 to TRBJ1-2, with 8 bases aligning to TRBD1. Germline V gene lookup returns CDR1 SGHKS and CDR2 YYEKEE (reference sequence). Trimming removed 1 base from V and 5 bases from J; junction bases left unmatched: 7. The CDR3 covers 15 residues. In DNA, the CDR3 is TGTGCCAGCAGCTTGTCCAGGGGGCTGGGATATGGCTACACCTTC. Its translation is CASSLSRGLGYGYTF.

This chain uses TRBV27 with TRBJ1-1, with 11 bases identical to TRBD1. The germline CDR1 and CDR2 sequences are MNHEY and SMNVEV (reference sequence). This CDR3 comprises 14 residues. Germline trimming cut 5 bases from V and 11 bases from J; bases unmatched to any gene: 10. CDR3 amino acids: CASSPLGQGANAFF. For the CDR3, the DNA is TGTGCCAGCAGTCCCTTAGGACAGGGGGCCAATGCTTTCTTT.

This clone occurred a few times. The chain links TRBV6-5 to TRBJ2-3, with TRBD2 matching over 7 bases. There are 12 residues in the CDR3. After removal of 5 bases from V and 9 bases from J, the junction contained 5 bases not matched to a gene. Germline V gene sequence: CDR1 MNHEY, CDR2 SVGAGI. CDR3 amino acids: CASSPGLSTQYF. The CDR3 DNA reads as TGTGCCAGCAGTCCGGGACTATCAACGCAGTATTTT.

This chain joins TRBV7-9 and TRBJ1-2, with D possibly TRBD1 on 5 matching bases. V lost 2 bases to trimming and J lost 8 bases, with 18 bases between them. The CDR3 has 15 amino acids. CDR1 and CDR2 (germline): SEHNR, FQNEAQ (reference sequence). This chain's CDR3 is CASSLLGVREYGYTF. The CDR3 DNA reads as TGTGCCAGCAGCTTATTGGGTGTCAGGGAATACGGCTACACCTTC. Using reference TRBV7-9 and TRBJ1-2 for the parts outside the CDR3, the full variable domain is DTGVSQNPRHKITKRGQNVTFRCDPISEHNRLYWYRQTLGQGPEFLTYFQNEAQLEKSRLLSDRFSAERPKGSFSTLEIQRTEQGDSAMYLCASSLLGVREYGYTFGSGTRLTVV.

This clone was seen just once. The V and J genes are TRBV5-1 and TRBJ2-2; 10 bases are shared with TRBD1. V lost 3 bases and J lost 4; bases outside the gene matches: 6. Germline V CDR1 and CDR2: SGHRS, YFSETQ. The CDR3 loop spans 16 amino acids. The CDR3 protein is CASSYPWDRGTGELFF. CDR3 sequence (DNA): TGCGCCAGCAGCTACCCGTGGGACAGGGGCACCGGGGAGCTGTTTTTT.

The chain carries TRBV7-6 and TRBJ2-5, with D possibly TRBD2 on 7 matching bases. CDR3 length: 19 residues. V was trimmed by 1 base and J by 3 bases, leaving 24 bases between them. Germline CDR1 and CDR2: SGHVS and FNYEAQ. The CDR3 spells CASSLGFKGGPGAKETQYF. The CDR3 DNA reads as TGTGCCAGCAGCTTAGGGTTTAAGGGGGGGCCCGGGGCTAAAGAGACCCAGTACTTC.

The CDR3 DNA sequence: TGTGCCAGCAGCCAAGATGGGGCAGGGGCGAACACTGAAGCTTTCTTT. This encodes CASSQDGAGANTEAFF. V is TRBV14 and J is TRBJ1-1, with a tentative D call TRBD1 (6 bases). In germline, CDR1 is SGHDN, CDR2 FVKESK. V was clipped by 0 bases and J by 1 base, with 12 bases between them. This CDR3 contains 16 residues. The full variable domain, rest sourced from reference TRBV14 and TRBJ1-1, is EAGVTQFPSHSVIEKGQTVTLRCDPISGHDNLYWYRRVMGKEIKFLLHFVKESKQDESGMPNNRFLAERTGGTYSTLKVQPAELEDSGVYFCASSQDGAGANTEAFFGQGTRLTVV.

Here the CDR3 reads CASSETAPGGQPQHF. The CDR3 DNA reads TGTGCCAGCAGCGAGACAGCGCCGGGGGGTCAGCCCCAGCATTTT. The rearrangement uses TRBV6-5 and TRBJ1-5; D may be TRBD1 (5 bases). The CDR3 spans 15 residues. The V and J ends lost 6 bases and 6 bases respectively, with 18 bases between them. Looked up from germline, CDR1 is MNHEY and CDR2 is SVGAGI.

The genes are TRBV7-9 and TRBJ1-4, with D perhaps TRBD1 (5 bases). V was clipped by 5 bases and J by 4 bases, with 17 bases between them. This CDR3 is built from 16 residues. Germline V gene data show CDR1 as SEHNR and CDR2 as FQNEAQ (reference sequence). The DNA for the CDR3 is TGTGCCAGCAGCCCTGGGTTGGGGCAGTTTAATGAAAAACTGTTTTTT. Its protein product is CASSPGLGQFNEKLFF.

CDR3: CASRLGMANEKLFF. CDR3 in DNA: TGTGCCAGCAGACTCGGGATGGCTAATGAAAAACTGTTTTTT. V and J are TRBV2 and TRBJ1-4; no clear D gene. V gave up 6 bases and J gave up 3 bases, with 11 bases separating them. Germline lookup yields CDR1 SNHLY and CDR2 FYNNEI. This CDR3 contains 14 residues.

The chain combines TRBV6-2 or TRBV6-3 with TRBJ2-1; D is unresolved. Germline V gene lookup returns CDR1 MNHEY and CDR2 SVGEGT. Trimming pared 7 bases from V and 5 bases from J, leaving 12 bases between. This CDR3 is 13 amino acids long. The CDR3 DNA follows: TGTGCCAGCACCCCGTGGCGGAACAATGAGCAGTTCTTC. It yields the protein CASTPWRNNEQFF.

The chain uses TRBV4-2 and TRBJ2-6; 9 bases match TRBD1. CDR1 is LGHNA and CDR2 is YNFKEQ in the germline V gene. V dropped 3 bases and J dropped 0; count of bases not matched to a gene: 0. The CDR3 loop spans 16 amino acids. The CDR3 coding sequence is TGTGCCAGCAGCCAGACAGGGGGCTCTGGGGCCAACGTCCTGACTTTC. The encoded protein is CASSQTGGSGANVLTF.

The chain joins TRBV30 to TRBJ2-7, with 10 bases that match TRBD2. V trimming: 4 bases; J trimming: 0 bases; junction bases outside the gene matches: 3. This CDR3 has 14 residues. Germline assignment: CDR1 GTSNPN and CDR2 SVGIG (reference sequence). CDR3 region: CAWKPSGSSYEQYF. The CDR3 bases are TGTGCCTGGAAACCTAGCGGGAGCTCCTACGAGCAGTACTTC.

The chain recombines TRBV11-1 with TRBJ2-3; TRBD1 might be the D (5 bases). V was pared by 2 bases and J by 7 bases, with 16 bases between. Germline V gene data show CDR1 as SGHAT and CDR2 as FQDESV (reference sequence). There are 15 residues in the CDR3. The CDR3 nucleotides are TGTGCCAGCAGCTTACCGTCCAGGGATACAAATACGCAGTATTTT. Translation gives CASSLPSRDTNTQYF.

The chain is built from TRBV7-2 and TRBJ2-7; TRBD2 matches 13 bases. The V segment lost 2 bases and the J segment 0 bases; nucleotides outside the gene matches: 7. CDR1 SGHTA and CDR2 FQGNSA come from the germline V gene. The CDR3 consists of 18 residues. The CDR3 coding sequence is TGTGCCAGCAGCTTACGCCGGGGACTAGCGGGAACCTCCTACGAGCAGTACTTC. Translating it yields CASSLRRGLAGTSYEQYF.

As regards this clone: This same CDR3 is encoded by further DNA sequences in the sample. The chain is built from TRBV5-5 and TRBJ1-1, with a weak D call TRBD1 (5 bases). Germline CDR1 is SGHKS and CDR2 is YYEKEE (reference sequence). The CDR3 spans 14 residues. V was cut by 4 bases and J by 0 bases, with 10 bases left in between. The CDR3: CASSVTAMNTEAFF. The CDR3 DNA sequence: TGTGCCAGCAGCGTGACAGCGATGAACACTGAAGCTTTCTTT.